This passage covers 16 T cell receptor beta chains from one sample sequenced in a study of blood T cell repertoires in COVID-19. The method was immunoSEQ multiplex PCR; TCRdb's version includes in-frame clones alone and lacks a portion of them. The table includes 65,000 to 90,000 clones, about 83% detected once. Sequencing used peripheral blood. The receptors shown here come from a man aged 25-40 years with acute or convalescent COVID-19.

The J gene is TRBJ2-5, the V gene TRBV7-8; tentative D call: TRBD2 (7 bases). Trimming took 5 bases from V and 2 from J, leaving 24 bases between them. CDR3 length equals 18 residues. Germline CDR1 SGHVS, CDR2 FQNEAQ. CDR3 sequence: CASSRLGGGGLTQETQYF. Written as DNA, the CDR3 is TGTGCCAGCAGCCGCTTAGGGGGGGGCGGCCTGACTCAAGAGACCCAGTACTTC.

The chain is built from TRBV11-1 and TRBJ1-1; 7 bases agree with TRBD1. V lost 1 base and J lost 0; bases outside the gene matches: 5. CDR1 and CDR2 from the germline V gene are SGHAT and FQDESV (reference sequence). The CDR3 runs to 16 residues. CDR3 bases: TGTGCCAGCAGCTTAGGGGGACAGCCCCTGAACACTGAAGCTTTCTTT. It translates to CASSLGGQPLNTEAFF. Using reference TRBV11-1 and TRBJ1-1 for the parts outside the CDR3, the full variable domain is EAEVAQSPRYKITEKSQAVAFWCDPISGHATLYWYRQILGQGPELLVQFQDESVVDDSQLPKDRFSAERLKGVDSTLKIQPAELGDSAMYLCASSLGGQPLNTEAFFGQGTRLTVV.

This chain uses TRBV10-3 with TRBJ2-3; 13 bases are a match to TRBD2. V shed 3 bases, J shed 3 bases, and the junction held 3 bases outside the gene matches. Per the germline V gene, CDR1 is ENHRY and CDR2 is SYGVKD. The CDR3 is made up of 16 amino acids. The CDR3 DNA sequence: TGTGCCATCAGTGATCAGACTAGCGGGAGGACAGATACGCAGTATTTT. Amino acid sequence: CAISDQTSGRTDTQYF.

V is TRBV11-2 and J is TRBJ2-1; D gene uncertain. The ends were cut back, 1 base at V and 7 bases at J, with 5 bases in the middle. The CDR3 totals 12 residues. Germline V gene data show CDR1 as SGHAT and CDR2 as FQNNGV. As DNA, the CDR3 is TGTGCCAGCAGCTTAGCACATAATGAGCAGTTCTTC. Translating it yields CASSLAHNEQFF.

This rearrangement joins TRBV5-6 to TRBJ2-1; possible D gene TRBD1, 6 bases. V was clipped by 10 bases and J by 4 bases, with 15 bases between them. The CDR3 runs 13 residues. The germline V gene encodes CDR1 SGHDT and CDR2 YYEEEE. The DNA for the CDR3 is TGTGCCTACAGCCGAGACAGGTACAATGAGCAGTTCTTC. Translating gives CAYSRDRYNEQFF.

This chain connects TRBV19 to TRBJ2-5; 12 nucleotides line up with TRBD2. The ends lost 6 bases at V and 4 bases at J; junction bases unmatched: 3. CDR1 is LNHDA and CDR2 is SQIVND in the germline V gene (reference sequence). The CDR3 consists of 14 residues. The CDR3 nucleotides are TGTGCCAGTAGGACTAGCGGGAGTTCAGAGACCCAGTACTTC. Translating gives CASRTSGSSETQYF. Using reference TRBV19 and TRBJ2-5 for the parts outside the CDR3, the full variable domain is DGGITQSPKYLFRKEGQNVTLSCEQNLNHDAMYWYRQDPGQGLRLIYYSQIVNDFQKGDIAEGYSVSREKKESFPLTVTSAQKNPTAFYLCASRTSGSSETQYFGPGTRLLVL.

This chain's CDR3 is CASSQSRDRGAEAFF. For the CDR3, the DNA is TGCGCCAGCAGTCAATCGAGGGACAGGGGCGCTGAAGCTTTCTTT. The genes are TRBV23-1 and TRBJ1-1; 10 bases match TRBD1. TRBV23-1 is placed among ORFs of uncertain function. After removal of 0 bases from V and 6 bases from J, the junction contained 4 bases not matched to a gene. This CDR3 comprises 15 residues.

In DNA, the CDR3 is TGTGCCAGCAGCCAAGTTTCCAGTTACGAGCAGTACTTC. Translating it yields CASSQVSSYEQYF. J is TRBJ2-7 and V is TRBV14; no definite D call. V dropped 1 base and J dropped 4 bases, with 8 bases sitting between them. CDR3 length: 13 amino acids. Germline values: CDR1 SGHDN, CDR2 FVKESK.

In DNA form, the CDR3 reads TGTGCCAGCAGCTACGCGACTAGCGGGAAGGATACGCAGTATTTT. Translating gives CASSYATSGKDTQYF. This chain links TRBV7-2 with TRBJ2-3; 11 bases are a match to TRBD2. Unmatched junction bases numbered 6, after V lost 4 bases and J lost 6 bases. The CDR3 consists of 15 residues. Germline assignment: CDR1 SGHTA and CDR2 FQGNSA.

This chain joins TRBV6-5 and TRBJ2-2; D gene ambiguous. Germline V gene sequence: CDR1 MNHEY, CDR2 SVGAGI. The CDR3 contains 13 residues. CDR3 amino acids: CASCRGNTGELFF. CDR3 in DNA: TGTGCTAGCTGCCGCGGGAACACCGGGGAGCTGTTTTTT.

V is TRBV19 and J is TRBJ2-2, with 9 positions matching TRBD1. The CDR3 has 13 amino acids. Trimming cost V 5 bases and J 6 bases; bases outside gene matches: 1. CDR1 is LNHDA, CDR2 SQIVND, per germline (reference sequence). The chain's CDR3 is CASSGTGSGELFF. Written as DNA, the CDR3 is TGTGCCAGTAGTGGGACAGGGTCCGGGGAGCTGTTTTTT.

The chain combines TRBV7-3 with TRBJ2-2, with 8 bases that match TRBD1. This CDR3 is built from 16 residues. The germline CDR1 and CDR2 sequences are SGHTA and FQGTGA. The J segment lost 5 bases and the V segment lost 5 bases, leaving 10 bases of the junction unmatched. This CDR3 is CASSPRPTGGTGELFF. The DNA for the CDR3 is TGTGCCAGCAGCCCTCGGCCAACAGGGGGGACCGGGGAGCTGTTTTTT.

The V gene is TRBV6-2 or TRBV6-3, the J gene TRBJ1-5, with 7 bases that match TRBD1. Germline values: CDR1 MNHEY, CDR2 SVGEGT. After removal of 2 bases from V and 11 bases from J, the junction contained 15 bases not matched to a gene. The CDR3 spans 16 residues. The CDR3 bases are TGTGCCAGCAGTTACCGATCCCATCGACAGGGAAGGGCCCAGCATTTT. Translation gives CASSYRSHRQGRAQHF.

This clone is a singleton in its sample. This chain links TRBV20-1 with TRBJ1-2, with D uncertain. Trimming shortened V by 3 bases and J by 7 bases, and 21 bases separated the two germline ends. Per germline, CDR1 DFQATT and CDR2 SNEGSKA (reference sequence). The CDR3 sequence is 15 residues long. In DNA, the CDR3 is TGCAGTGCTAGTACCAGAGGGAGAGGGATAAGTGGCTACACCTTC. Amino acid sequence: CSASTRGRGISGYTF.

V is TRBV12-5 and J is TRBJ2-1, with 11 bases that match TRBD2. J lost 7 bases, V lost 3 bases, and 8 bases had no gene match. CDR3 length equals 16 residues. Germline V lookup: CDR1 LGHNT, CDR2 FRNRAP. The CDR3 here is CASGLGTSGSRNEQFF. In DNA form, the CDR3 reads TGTGCTAGTGGTTTAGGGACTAGCGGCTCCCGTAATGAGCAGTTCTTC.

In DNA, the CDR3 is TGTGCCAGCAGTTGGCGGGTGCGAGAGACCCAGTACTTC. The encoded protein is CASSWRVRETQYF. The chain joins TRBV12-3 or TRBV12-4 to TRBJ2-5, with D maybe TRBD2 (5 bases). The CDR3 is 13 amino acids. Trimming stripped 4 bases from V and 4 bases from J, with 10 bases between.